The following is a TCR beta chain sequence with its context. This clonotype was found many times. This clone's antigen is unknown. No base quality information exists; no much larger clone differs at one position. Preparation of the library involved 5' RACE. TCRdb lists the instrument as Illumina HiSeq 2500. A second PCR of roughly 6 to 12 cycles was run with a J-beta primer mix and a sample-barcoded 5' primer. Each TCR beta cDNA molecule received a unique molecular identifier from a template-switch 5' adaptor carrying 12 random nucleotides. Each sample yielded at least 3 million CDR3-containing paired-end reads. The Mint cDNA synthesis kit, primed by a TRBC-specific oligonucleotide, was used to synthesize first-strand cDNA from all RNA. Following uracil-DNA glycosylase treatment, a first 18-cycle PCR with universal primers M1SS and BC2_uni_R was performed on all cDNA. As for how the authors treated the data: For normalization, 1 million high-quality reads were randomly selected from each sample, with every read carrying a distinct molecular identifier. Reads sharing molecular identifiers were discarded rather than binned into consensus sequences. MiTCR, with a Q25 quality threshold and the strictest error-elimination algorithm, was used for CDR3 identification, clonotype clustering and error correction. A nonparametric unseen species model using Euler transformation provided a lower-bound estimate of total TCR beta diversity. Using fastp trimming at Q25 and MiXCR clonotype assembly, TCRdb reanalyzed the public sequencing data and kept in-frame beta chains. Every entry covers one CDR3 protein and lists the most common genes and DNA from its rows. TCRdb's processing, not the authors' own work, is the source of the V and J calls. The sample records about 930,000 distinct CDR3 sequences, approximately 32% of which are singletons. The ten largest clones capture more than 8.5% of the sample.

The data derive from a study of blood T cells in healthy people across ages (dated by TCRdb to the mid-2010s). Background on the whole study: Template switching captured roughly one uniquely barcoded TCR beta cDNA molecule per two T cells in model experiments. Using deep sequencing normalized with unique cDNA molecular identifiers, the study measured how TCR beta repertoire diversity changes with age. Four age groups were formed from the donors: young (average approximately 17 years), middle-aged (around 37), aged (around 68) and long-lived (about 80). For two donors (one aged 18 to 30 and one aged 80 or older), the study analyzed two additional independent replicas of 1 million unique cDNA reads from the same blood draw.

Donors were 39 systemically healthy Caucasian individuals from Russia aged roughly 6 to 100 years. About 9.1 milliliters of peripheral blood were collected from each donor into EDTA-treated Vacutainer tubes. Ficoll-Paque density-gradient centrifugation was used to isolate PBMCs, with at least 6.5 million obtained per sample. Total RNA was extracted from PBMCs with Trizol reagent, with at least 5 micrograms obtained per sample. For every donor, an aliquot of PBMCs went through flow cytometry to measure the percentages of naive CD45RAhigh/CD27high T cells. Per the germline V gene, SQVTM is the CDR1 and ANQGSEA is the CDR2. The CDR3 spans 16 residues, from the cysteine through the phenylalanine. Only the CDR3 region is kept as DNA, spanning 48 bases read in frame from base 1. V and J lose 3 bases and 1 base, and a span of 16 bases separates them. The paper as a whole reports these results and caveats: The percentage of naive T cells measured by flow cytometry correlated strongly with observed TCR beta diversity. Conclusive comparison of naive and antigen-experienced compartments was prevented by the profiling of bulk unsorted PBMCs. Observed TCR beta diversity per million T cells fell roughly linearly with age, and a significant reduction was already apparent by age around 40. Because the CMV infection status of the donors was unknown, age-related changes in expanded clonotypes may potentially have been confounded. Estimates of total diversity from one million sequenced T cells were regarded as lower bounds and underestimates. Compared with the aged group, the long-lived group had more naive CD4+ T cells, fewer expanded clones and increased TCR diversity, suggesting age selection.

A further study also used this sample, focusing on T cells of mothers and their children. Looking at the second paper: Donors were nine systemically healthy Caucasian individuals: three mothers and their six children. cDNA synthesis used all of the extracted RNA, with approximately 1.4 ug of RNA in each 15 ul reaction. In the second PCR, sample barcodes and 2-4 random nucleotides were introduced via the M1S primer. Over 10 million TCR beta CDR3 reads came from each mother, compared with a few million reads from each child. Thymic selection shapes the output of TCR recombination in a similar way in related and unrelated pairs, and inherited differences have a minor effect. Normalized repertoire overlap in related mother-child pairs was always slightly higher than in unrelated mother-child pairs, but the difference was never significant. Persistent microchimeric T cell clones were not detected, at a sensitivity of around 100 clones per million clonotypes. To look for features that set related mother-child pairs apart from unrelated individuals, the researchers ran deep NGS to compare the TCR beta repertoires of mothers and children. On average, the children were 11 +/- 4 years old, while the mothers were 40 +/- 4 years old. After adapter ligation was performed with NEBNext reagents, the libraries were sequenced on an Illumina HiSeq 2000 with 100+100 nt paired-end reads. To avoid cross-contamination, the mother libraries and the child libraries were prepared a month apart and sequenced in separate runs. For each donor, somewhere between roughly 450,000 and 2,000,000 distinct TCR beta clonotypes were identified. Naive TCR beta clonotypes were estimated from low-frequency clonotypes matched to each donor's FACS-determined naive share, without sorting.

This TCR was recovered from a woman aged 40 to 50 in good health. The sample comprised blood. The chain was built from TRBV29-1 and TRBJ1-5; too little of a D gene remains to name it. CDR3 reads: CSVELVVRWSNQPQHF. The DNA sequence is TGCAGCGTTGAGTTGGTGGTCAGGTGGAGCAATCAGCCCCAGCATTTT.